This is a list of T cell receptor beta chains from one sample in a study of blood T cell repertoires in COVID-19. TCRdb's copy holds only in-frame clones and misses some; the assay was immunoSEQ multiplex PCR. The sample yields 250,000 to 350,000 clones, approximately 83% seen once. What was sequenced was peripheral blood. The receptors stem from a person between 70 and 80 years old with COVID-19, enrolled during active disease. The CDR3 runs from the conserved cysteine through the conserved F or W. A D gene is named only where the DNA matches it firmly. Clone sizes are given selectively: once, few, many, or a class where the clone is expanded.

TRBV6-4	TRBJ2-1	.	.	TGTGCCAGCAGACAAGACTCCTACAATGAGCAGTTCTTC	CASRQDSYNEQFF
TRBV6-5	TRBJ1-3	.	.	TGTGCCAGCAGGACTCTGAGTTCTGGAAACACCATATATTTT	CASRTLSSGNTIYF
TRBV6-5	TRBJ2-4	.	.	TGTGCCAGCAGTACCCCCCGGGCCAAAAACATTCAGTACTTC	CASSTPRAKNIQYF
TRBV6-2/TRBV6-3	TRBJ2-1	TRBD2	.	TGTGCCAGCAGTTACTATAGCGGGAGTCACAATGAGCAGTTCTTC	CASSYYSGSHNEQFF
TRBV10-3	TRBJ2-1	TRBD2	.	TGTGCCATCAGTCCGGGACTAGCGGTGAACAATGAGCAGTTCTTC	CAISPGLAVNNEQFF
TRBV5-1	TRBJ2-2	TRBD1	.	TGCGCCAGCAGCGCAATAAGGGGGCCGAACACCGGGGAGCTGTTTTTT	CASSAIRGPNTGELFF
TRBV19	TRBJ2-1	.	.	TGTGCCAGTAGTCCCCGACCCTTGGGCTCCTCCTACAATGAGCAGTTCTTC	CASSPRPLGSSYNEQFF
TRBV28	TRBJ2-7	.	.	TGTGCCAGCAGTTTATCTCCGCGGATCCCGACCTACGAGCAGTACTTC	CASSLSPRIPTYEQYF
TRBV7-3	TRBJ2-2	TRBD1	.	TGTGCCAGCAGCTTAGGTACAGGGGGGTCCGCCGGGGAGCTGTTTTTT	CASSLGTGGSAGELFF
TRBV19	TRBJ2-7	TRBD1	.	TGTGCCAGTAGTGAACAGGGGTTTAGGTCCTACGAGCAGTACTTC	CASSEQGFRSYEQYF
TRBV7-9	TRBJ2-1	TRBD1	.	TGTGCCAGCAGCCGATGGGACAGGGGCGGGGAACCTTACAATGAGCAGTTCTTC	CASSRWDRGGEPYNEQFF
TRBV7-3	TRBJ1-6	.	.	TGTGCCAGCAGCTTAACAGGGGATAATTCACCCCTCCACTTT	CASSLTGDNSPLHF
TRBV6-6	TRBJ1-3	TRBD1	.	TGTGCCAGCAGTGCCTCCGGGACAGGCCAGGGAAACACCATATATTTT	CASSASGTGQGNTIYF
TRBV28	TRBJ2-7	TRBD2	.	TGTGCCAGCAGGACGCCGGGACCGCTGGGACTAGCGGGAGTTCCGGAGGAGCAGTACTTC	CASRTPGPLGLAGVPEEQYF
TRBV5-6	TRBJ1-4	TRBD1	.	TGTGCCAGCAGCTTGGCGACAGGGAGCGAAAAACTGTTTTTT	CASSLATGSEKLFF
TRBV5-4	TRBJ2-3	.	few	TGTGCCAGCAGCCGACCGGGACTCTACACAGATACGCAGTATTTT	CASSRPGLYTDTQYF
TRBV27	TRBJ2-3	.	.	TGTGCCAGCAGTCCCTCGTTGCTAGTTACGCAGTATTTT	CASSPSLLVTQYF
TRBV6-2/TRBV6-3	TRBJ2-7	TRBD1	.	TGTGCCAGCAGTGTATACAGGGGGCTAAATCCCTACGAGCAGTACTTC	CASSVYRGLNPYEQYF
TRBV12-3/TRBV12-4	TRBJ1-2	.	.	TGTGCCAGCAGTCTTGGGGGGGCCTATGGCTACACCTTC	CASSLGGAYGYTF
TRBV28	TRBJ2-1	TRBD2	.	TGTGCCAGCAGACTCCGACTAGCGGGGGACAATGAGCAGTTCTTC	CASRLRLAGDNEQFF
TRBV27	TRBJ2-5	.	.	TGTGCCAGCAGTTTAGCGGCCGCTCCCTTCCAAGAGACCCAGTACTTC	CASSLAAAPFQETQYF
TRBV6-2/TRBV6-3	TRBJ1-2	.	.	TGTGCCAGCAGTTACTCGACGGGAATCCGAGGCTACACCTTC	CASSYSTGIRGYTF
TRBV5-1	TRBJ2-3	.	.	TGCGCCAGCAGCCCCCCCCCGACTAGTCAAGATACGCAGTATTTT	CASSPPPTSQDTQYF
TRBV18	TRBJ1-3	.	.	TGTGCCAGCTCAGTTGGCAGGGTGAGCTCTGGAAACACCATATATTTT	CASSVGRVSSGNTIYF
TRBV7-9	TRBJ2-2	.	few	TGTGCCAGCAGCTTAGGCGTCGTCGGGGAGCTGTTTTTT	CASSLGVVGELFF
TRBV7-2	TRBJ1-6	.	.	TGTGCCAGCAGCTTCTCAGGGGCAGCGGGGACCAATAATTCACCCCTCCACTTT	CASSFSGAAGTNNSPLHF
TRBV9	TRBJ1-3	TRBD1	.	TGTGCCAGCAGTTTGACAGGGGGTGAAAACACCATATATTTT	CASSLTGGENTIYF
TRBV6-1	TRBJ2-1	.	.	TGTGCCAGCAGTGAAGCGATCGGGACTCTTAGGTACAATGAGCAGTTCTTC	CASSEAIGTLRYNEQFF
TRBV7-2	TRBJ2-2	.	.	TGTGCCAGTGGTCCCCGACTAGGAGATTCCGGGGAGCTGTTTTTT	CASGPRLGDSGELFF
TRBV15	TRBJ2-5	.	.	TGTGCCACCGCCCCGGGGAACCAAGAGACCCAGTACTTC	CATAPGNQETQYF
TRBV9	TRBJ2-7	TRBD2	.	TGTGCCAGCAGCGTAGATGGGACTAGCGGCTACGAGCAGTACTTC	CASSVDGTSGYEQYF
TRBV4-3	TRBJ1-2	.	.	TGCGCCAGCAGCCAAGCGGACAGCCGTTATGGCTACACCTTC	CASSQADSRYGYTF
TRBV19	TRBJ2-5	.	.	TGTGCCAGTAGTCCTCCTCGAAAAGGGAGTTGGGAGACCCAGTACTTC	CASSPPRKGSWETQYF